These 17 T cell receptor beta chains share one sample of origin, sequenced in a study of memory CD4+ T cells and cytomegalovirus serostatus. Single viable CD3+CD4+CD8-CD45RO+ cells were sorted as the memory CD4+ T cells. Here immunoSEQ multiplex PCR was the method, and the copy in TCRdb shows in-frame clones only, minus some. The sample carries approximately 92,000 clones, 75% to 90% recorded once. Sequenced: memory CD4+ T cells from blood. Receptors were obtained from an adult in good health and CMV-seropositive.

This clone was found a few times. The DNA for the CDR3 is TGCAGCGGCATGCCTAGCACAGATACGCAGTATTTT. This gives the protein CSGMPSTDTQYF. The rearrangement links TRBV29-1 to TRBJ2-3; D is unresolved. This CDR3 comprises 12 residues. Germline CDR1 reads SQVTM; CDR2 reads ANQGSEA. Trimming took off 7 bases at V and 0 bases at J, with 8 bases between the two ends.

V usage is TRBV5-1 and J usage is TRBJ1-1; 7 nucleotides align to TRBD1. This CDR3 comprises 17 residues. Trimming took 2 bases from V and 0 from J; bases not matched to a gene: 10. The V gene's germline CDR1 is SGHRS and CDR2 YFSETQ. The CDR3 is CASSFETGNRMNTEAFF. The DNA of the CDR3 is TGCGCCAGCAGCTTTGAGACAGGGAATAGGATGAACACTGAAGCTTTCTTT.

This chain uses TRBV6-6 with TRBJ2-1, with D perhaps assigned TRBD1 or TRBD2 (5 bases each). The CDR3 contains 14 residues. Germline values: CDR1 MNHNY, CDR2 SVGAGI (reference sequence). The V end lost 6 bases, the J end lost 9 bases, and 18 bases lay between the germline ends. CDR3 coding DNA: TGTGCCAGCAGCTACCTCGGTGGGGGTGGTGAGCAGTTCTTC. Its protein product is CASSYLGGGGEQFF.

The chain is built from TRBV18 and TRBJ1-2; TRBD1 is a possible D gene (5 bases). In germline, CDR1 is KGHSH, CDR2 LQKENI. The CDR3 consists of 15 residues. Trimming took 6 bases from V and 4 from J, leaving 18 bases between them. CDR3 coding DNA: TGTGCCAGCTCCCCTGGGTCTGGGGGTGGCTATGGCTACACCTTC. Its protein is CASSPGSGGGYGYTF.

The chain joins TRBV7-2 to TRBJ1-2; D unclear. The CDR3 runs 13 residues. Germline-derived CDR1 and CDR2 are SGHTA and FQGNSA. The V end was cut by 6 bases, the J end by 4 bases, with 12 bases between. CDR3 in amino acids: CASSPGLIYGYTF. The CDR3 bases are TGTGCCAGCAGTCCCGGGCTTATCTATGGCTACACCTTC.

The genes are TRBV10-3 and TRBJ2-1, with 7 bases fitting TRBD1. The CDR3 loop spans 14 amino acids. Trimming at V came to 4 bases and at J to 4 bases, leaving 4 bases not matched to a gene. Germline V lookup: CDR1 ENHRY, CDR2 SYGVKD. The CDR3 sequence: CAISAETGYNEQFF. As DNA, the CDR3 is TGTGCCATCAGTGCGGAGACAGGGTACAATGAGCAGTTCTTC.

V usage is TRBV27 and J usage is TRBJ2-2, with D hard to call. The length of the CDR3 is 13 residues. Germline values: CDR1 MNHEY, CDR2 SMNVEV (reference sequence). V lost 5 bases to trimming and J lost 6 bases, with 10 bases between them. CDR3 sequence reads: CASSARVAGELFF. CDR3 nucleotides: TGTGCCAGCAGTGCCCGTGTGGCCGGGGAGCTGTTTTTT.

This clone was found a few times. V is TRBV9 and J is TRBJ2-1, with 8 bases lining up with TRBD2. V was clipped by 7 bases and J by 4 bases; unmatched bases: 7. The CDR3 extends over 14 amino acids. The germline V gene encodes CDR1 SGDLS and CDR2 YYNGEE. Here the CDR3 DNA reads TGTGCCAGCGGGAGCGGCGGGAGGTACAATGAGCAGTTCTTC. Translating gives CASGSGGRYNEQFF.

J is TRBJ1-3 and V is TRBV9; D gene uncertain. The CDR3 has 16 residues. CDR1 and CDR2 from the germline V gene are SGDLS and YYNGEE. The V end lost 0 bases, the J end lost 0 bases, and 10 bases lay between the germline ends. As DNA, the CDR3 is TGTGCCAGCAGCGTAGCCGCAGATGGCTCTGGAAACACCATATATTTT. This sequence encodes CASSVAADGSGNTIYF. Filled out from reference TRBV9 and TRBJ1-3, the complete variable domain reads DSGVTQTPKHLITATGQRVTLRCSPRSGDLSVYWYQQSLDQGLQFLIQYYNGEERAKGNILERFSAQQFPDLHSELNLSSLELGDSALYFCASSVAADGSGNTIYFGEGSWLTVV.

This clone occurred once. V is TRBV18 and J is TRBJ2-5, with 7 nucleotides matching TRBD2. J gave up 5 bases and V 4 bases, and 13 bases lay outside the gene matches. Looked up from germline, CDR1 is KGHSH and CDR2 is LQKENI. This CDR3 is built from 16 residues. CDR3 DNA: TGTGCCAGCTCACGCTACTCAGCGGGATCCGGGGAGACCCAGTACTTC. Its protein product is CASSRYSAGSGETQYF.

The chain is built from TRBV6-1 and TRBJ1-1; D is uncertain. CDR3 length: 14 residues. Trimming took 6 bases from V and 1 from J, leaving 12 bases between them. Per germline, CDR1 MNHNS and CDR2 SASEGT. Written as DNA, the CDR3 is TGTGCCAGCAGCAAATTTACGCGGAACACTGAAGCTTTCTTT. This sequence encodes CASSKFTRNTEAFF.

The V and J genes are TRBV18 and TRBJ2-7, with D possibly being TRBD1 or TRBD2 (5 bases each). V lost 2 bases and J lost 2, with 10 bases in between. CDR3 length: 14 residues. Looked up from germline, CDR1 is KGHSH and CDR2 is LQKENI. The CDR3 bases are TGTGCCAGCTCACCAGGAAGGGGACCCTACGAGCAGTACTTC. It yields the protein CASSPGRGPYEQYF.

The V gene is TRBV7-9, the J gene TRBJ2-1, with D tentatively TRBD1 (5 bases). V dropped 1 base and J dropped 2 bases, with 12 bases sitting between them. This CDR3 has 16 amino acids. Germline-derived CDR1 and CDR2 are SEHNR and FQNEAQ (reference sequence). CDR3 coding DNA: TGTGCCAGCAGCTTAGAGGGGCCAGGCCCCTACAATGAGCAGTTCTTC. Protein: CASSLEGPGPYNEQFF.

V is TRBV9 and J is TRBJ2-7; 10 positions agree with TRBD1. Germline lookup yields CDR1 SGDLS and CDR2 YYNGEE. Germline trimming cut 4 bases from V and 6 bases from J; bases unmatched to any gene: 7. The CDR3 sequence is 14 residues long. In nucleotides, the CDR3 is TGTGCCAGCAGCTTCACGACAGGGGGCGGCGAGCAGTACTTC. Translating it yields CASSFTTGGGEQYF. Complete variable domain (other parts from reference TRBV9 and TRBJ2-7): DSGVTQTPKHLITATGQRVTLRCSPRSGDLSVYWYQQSLDQGLQFLIQYYNGEERAKGNILERFSAQQFPDLHSELNLSSLELGDSALYFCASSFTTGGGEQYFGPGTRLTVT.

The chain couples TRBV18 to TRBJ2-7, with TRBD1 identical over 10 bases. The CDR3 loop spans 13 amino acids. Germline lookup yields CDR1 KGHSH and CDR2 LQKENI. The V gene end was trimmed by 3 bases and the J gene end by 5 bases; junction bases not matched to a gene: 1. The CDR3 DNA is TGTGCCAGCTCACCCGGGACAGGGGACGAGCAGTACTTC. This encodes CASSPGTGDEQYF.

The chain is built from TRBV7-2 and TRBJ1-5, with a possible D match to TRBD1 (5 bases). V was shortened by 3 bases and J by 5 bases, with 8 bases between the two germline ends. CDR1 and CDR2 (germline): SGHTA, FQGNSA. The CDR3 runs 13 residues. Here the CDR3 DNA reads TGTGCCAGCAGCTTTGAGGGGTATCAGCCCCAGCATTTT. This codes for CASSFEGYQPQHF.

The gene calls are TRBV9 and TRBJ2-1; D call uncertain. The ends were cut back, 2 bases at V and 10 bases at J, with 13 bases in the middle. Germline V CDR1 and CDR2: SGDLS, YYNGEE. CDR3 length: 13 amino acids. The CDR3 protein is CASSVSFVGEQFF. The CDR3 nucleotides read TGTGCCAGCAGCGTCTCCTTCGTCGGGGAGCAGTTCTTC.